This T cell receptor (beta chain) appears in the sequencing data of a study of control samples from healthy donors and cancer patients. The protocol was immunoSEQ multiplex PCR, while the TCRdb copy is restricted to in-frame clones and leaves out a portion. The data show approximately 100,000 clones, approximately 90% seen once. The sample taken for sequencing was PBMCs. The TCR originated in a man between 60 and 75 years old with lung cancer.

The CDR3 coding sequence is TGTGCCAGCAGTTACGGCCCCACATACGAGCAGTACGTC. Its translation: CASSYGPTYEQYV. The V call is TRBV6-5, the J call TRBJ2-7; the D is unclear. Trimming shortened V by 2 bases and J by 4 bases, and 9 bases separated the two germline ends. Per the germline V gene, CDR1 is MNHEY and CDR2 is SVGAGI. The CDR3 is 13 amino acids.